These 20 T cell receptor beta chains were sequenced from one sample in a study of vaccination and CD4 T cells after COVID-19. Specified treatment: roughly 10-day PBMC culture with coronavirus spike peptide pools or control peptides (ViraFEST assay). An Oncomine TCR Beta short-read assay was used to sequence the DNA from cultured CD4+ T cells. TCRdb analysed the PCR reads with MiXCR anew, one entry per CDR3 protein. The sample lists several thousand distinct CDR3 sequences, approximately 23% occurring once. Antigens of these TCRs are unknown. The specimen comprised CD4+ T cells from blood, cultured in vitro, sampled after SARS-CoV-2 vaccination. Receptor source: a human donor who had recovered from COVID-19.

In its sample, this clonotype is medium-sized. V and J are TRBV6-1 and TRBJ2-7; a weak D match, TRBD2 (5 bases). The V gene's germline CDR1 is MNHNS and CDR2 SASEGT. The CDR3 runs to 14 residues. Trimming cost V 1 base and J 6 bases, with 13 bases left between them. CDR3 sequence: CASSEGPRRSEQYF. CDR3 DNA sequence: TGTGCCAGCAGTGAAGGTCCCAGGAGGTCCGAGCAGTACTTC.

There are a few counts of this clonotype. The chain combines TRBV4-1 with TRBJ1-5; no clear D. Trimming shortened V by 0 bases and J by 0 bases, and 3 bases separated the two germline ends. The CDR3 contains 14 residues. Germline V gives CDR1 MGHRA, CDR2 YSYEKL. The CDR3 reads CASSQDSSNQPQHF. The DNA for the CDR3 is TGCGCCAGCAGCCAAGACAGTAGCAATCAGCCCCAGCATTTT.

The chain employs TRBV6-1 and TRBJ1-2; no clear D. There are 15 residues in the CDR3. The V gene lost 6 bases and the J gene lost 4 bases, with 18 bases spanning the gap. Germline V gene data show CDR1 as MNHNS and CDR2 as SASEGT. The CDR3 DNA reads as TGTGCCAGCAGCCCGCGGAGGGAGGGTCGCTATGGCTACACCTTC. Protein sequence: CASSPRREGRYGYTF.

This clonotype was recorded a few times. This chain links TRBV28 with TRBJ1-5; D unresolved. Trimming cost V 8 bases and J 2 bases, with 16 bases left between them. This CDR3 has 15 amino acids. Germline V gene lookup returns CDR1 MDHEN and CDR2 SYDVKM. CDR3 residues: CASQTPYRGNQPQHF. The CDR3 nucleotides are TGTGCCAGCCAAACCCCCTATAGGGGCAATCAGCCCCAGCATTTT.

This clonotype ranks as medium-sized. V gene TRBV7-2 combines with J gene TRBJ2-5; 11 bases are a match to TRBD2. The CDR3 has 15 amino acids. Germline loops: CDR1 SGHTA, CDR2 FQGNSA. Trimming removed 6 bases from V and 2 bases from J; junction bases left unmatched: 5. This CDR3 is CASRKLAGAQETQYF. The CDR3 nucleotides are TGTGCCAGCAGGAAACTAGCGGGAGCTCAAGAGACCCAGTACTTC.

By share of the sample, this clonotype is medium-sized. This chain connects TRBV7-8 to TRBJ2-7; 7 bases fit TRBD2. In germline, CDR1 is SGHVS, CDR2 FQNEAQ. This CDR3 region has 15 residues. The V gene end was trimmed by 1 base and the J gene end by 1 base; junction bases not matched to a gene: 4. CDR3 amino acids: CASSLGQRGSYEQYF. For the CDR3, the DNA is TGTGCCAGCAGCTTAGGCCAGCGGGGTTCCTACGAGCAGTACTTC.

This clonotype was seen just once. The V call is TRBV6-6, the J call TRBJ2-7; 9 positions match TRBD1. The CDR3 runs to 14 residues. Germline loops: CDR1 MNHNY, CDR2 SVGAGI (reference sequence). The ends lost 5 bases at V and 0 bases at J; junction bases unmatched: 2. The CDR3 DNA is TGTGCCAGCAGTAGGGACAGGGTCTCCTACGAGCAGTACTTC. As protein: CASSRDRVSYEQYF.

By frequency in the sample, this clonotype is medium-sized (0.01 to 0.1%). This rearrangement joins TRBV7-3 to TRBJ2-5, with 11 bases aligning to TRBD1. The V gene end was trimmed by 2 bases and the J gene end by 4 bases; junction bases not matched to a gene: 9. The CDR3 runs 17 residues. Per the germline V gene, CDR1 is SGHTA and CDR2 is FQGTGA. CDR3 loop: CASSLRGGTGGGETQYF. The CDR3 DNA sequence: TGTGCCAGCAGCTTACGTGGGGGGACAGGGGGAGGAGAGACCCAGTACTTC.

Sample share makes this clonotype medium-sized. The V gene is TRBV15, the J gene TRBJ1-2, with D tentatively TRBD1 (6 bases). Trimming cost V 5 bases and J 8 bases, with 18 bases left between them. Germline loops: CDR1 LNHNV, CDR2 YYDKDF (reference sequence). The CDR3 contains 14 residues. DNA for the CDR3: TGTGCCACCAGCGGGCGGACAGCGCTTGCCGGCTACACCTTC. It codes for CATSGRTALAGYTF. Combining the CDR3 with reference TRBV15 and TRBJ1-2 gives the whole variable domain DAMVIQNPRYQVTQFGKPVTLSCSQTLNHNVMYWYQQKSSQAPKLLFHYYDKDFNNEADTPDNFQSRRPNTSFCFLDIRSPGLGDTAMYLCATSGRTALAGYTFGSGTRLTVV.

The chain recombines TRBV19 with TRBJ1-2, with D possibly being TRBD1 (5 bases). Germline CDR1 and CDR2: LNHDA and SQIVND (reference sequence). This CDR3 contains 12 residues. V was shortened by 2 bases and J by 6 bases, with 7 bases between the two germline ends. The CDR3 reads CASSIQGNGYTF. CDR3 bases: TGTGCCAGTAGTATACAGGGAAATGGCTACACCTTC.

The chain links TRBV10-1 to TRBJ2-7; 8 nucleotides match TRBD1. The CDR3 is 13 amino acids. Losses at the gene ends were 3 bases for V and 4 bases for J; bases not matched to a gene: 2. The germline V gene has CDR1 WNHNN and CDR2 SYGVQD (reference sequence). CDR3 sequence: CASSEGDRYEQYF. The CDR3 DNA sequence: TGCGCCAGCAGTGAAGGGGACAGGTACGAGCAGTACTTC.

The chain couples TRBV5-4 to TRBJ2-1; 8 bases are a match to TRBD2. The CDR3 sequence is 16 residues long. The germline V gene has CDR1 SGHNT and CDR2 YYREEE (reference sequence). The V segment lost 0 bases and the J segment 3 bases; nucleotides outside the gene matches: 5. The CDR3 spells CASSLGGLAGYNEQFF. CDR3 DNA: TGTGCCAGCAGCTTGGGGGGGCTAGCGGGCTACAATGAGCAGTTCTTC.

This clonotype is judged medium-sized. This sequence joins TRBV5-4 and TRBJ2-5, with TRBD2 matching over 11 bases. Germline V gives CDR1 SGHNT, CDR2 YYREEE (reference sequence). V lost 4 bases to trimming and J lost 1 base; unmatched junction nucleotides: 3. This CDR3 is built from 15 residues. The CDR3 loop is CASSIGLAGQETQYF. DNA of the CDR3: TGTGCCAGCAGCATAGGACTAGCGGGCCAAGAGACCCAGTACTTC.

The V gene is TRBV30, the J gene TRBJ1-5; no clear D. The CDR3 runs to 13 residues. CDR1 and CDR2 from the germline V gene are GTSNPN and SVGIG (reference sequence). Trimming left V 0 bases short and J 7 bases short, with 10 bases between. As DNA, the CDR3 is TGTGCCTGGAGTGTAAGAGGGTTACAGCCCCAGCATTTT. It codes for CAWSVRGLQPQHF.

This clonotype qualifies as medium-sized. J is TRBJ2-5 and V is TRBV7-6; 8 positions agree with TRBD1. Germline V gene data show CDR1 as SGHVS and CDR2 as FNYEAQ. The CDR3 loop spans 14 amino acids. Unmatched junction bases numbered 3, after V lost 4 bases and J lost 2 bases. CDR3 sequence reads: CASSSRTGQETQYF. CDR3 sequence (DNA): TGTGCCAGCAGCTCGAGGACAGGGCAAGAGACCCAGTACTTC.

This chain joins TRBV11-2 and TRBJ1-2; D call uncertain. The CDR3 contains 11 residues. Germline-derived CDR1 and CDR2 are SGHAT and FQNNGV. V shed 4 bases and J shed 14 bases, with 14 bases lying between them. The DNA for the CDR3 is TGTGCCAGCAGCTCCTCCCCCGCTAGGACCTTC. It codes for CASSSSPARTF.

Relative to its sample, this clonotype is medium-sized (0.01 to 0.1%). The rearrangement uses TRBV20-1 and TRBJ1-1; TRBD1 agrees at 8 bases. Trimming took 6 bases from V and 3 from J; bases not matched to a gene: 6. CDR1 is DFQATT and CDR2 is SNEGSKA in the germline V gene (reference sequence). This CDR3 region has 13 residues. CDR3 sequence reads: CSATTGGDTEAFF. CDR3 bases: TGCAGTGCAACTACAGGGGGGGACACTGAAGCTTTCTTT.

As for this clonotype: It may be a read error: a sequence one base away is much more abundant. The V gene is TRBV10-1, the J gene TRBJ2-7; TRBD2 matches 7 bases. Trimming took 5 bases from V and 5 from J; bases not matched to a gene: 12. Germline-derived CDR1 and CDR2 are WNHNN and SYGVQD (reference sequence). This CDR3 spans 15 amino acids. Written as DNA, the CDR3 is TGCGCCAGCAGTAACGTAGGGAGGGTCGGTAACGAGCAGTACTTC. Translating it yields CASSNVGRVGNEQYF.

This clonotype is judged medium-sized. The gene calls are TRBV28 and TRBJ2-7; TRBD1 matches 7 bases. Germline V gives CDR1 MDHEN, CDR2 SYDVKM. V trimming: 3 bases; J trimming: 2 bases; junction bases outside the gene matches: 1. The CDR3 sequence is 13 residues long. CDR3 DNA: TGTGCCAGCAGTTTGACAGGGACCTACGAGCAGTACTTC. Translation gives CASSLTGTYEQYF.

The chain joins TRBV4-1 to TRBJ1-2, with D unclear. Germline lookup yields CDR1 MGHRA and CDR2 YSYEKL. CDR3 size: 14 residues. Trimming shortened V by 3 bases and J by 0 bases, and 8 bases separated the two germline ends. The CDR3 sequence: CASSQEETNYGYTF. DNA for the CDR3: TGCGCCAGCAGCCAGGAAGAGACTAACTATGGCTACACCTTC.